The clone carrying this T cell receptor (beta chain) was picked up one time. What it binds is unknown. This entry comes from a study of PD-1 blockade in classical Hodgkin lymphoma. Study-level information: Patients were dosed intravenously with nivolumab at 3 mg/kg every 2 weeks.

Each patient's relapse followed autologous stem cell transplantation, and brentuximab vedotin exposure varied. Complete response, partial response or progressive disease constituted the best response categories observed. Broader study findings: Complete responders had baseline diversity similar to newly diagnosed patients. Only CD4+ TCR diversity, not CD8+, had risen significantly by C4D1.

The method was immunoSEQ multiplex PCR; TCRdb's version includes in-frame clones alone and lacks a portion of them. This table has about 40,000 clones, 69% appearing once. Sequences were derived from peripheral blood mononuclear cells (PBMCs), sampled before the second cycle of nivolumab. The origin of this receptor is a human donor with classical Hodgkin lymphoma.

For the CDR3, the DNA is TGCAGCGCCCGGGGTACGGGGGGACCGTTACTTGAGCAGTTCTTC. Encoded protein: CSARGTGGPLLEQFF. This chain joins TRBV29-1 and TRBJ2-1; 7 bases match TRBD2. CDR3 length equals 15 residues. Trimming removed 7 bases from V and 9 bases from J; junction bases left unmatched: 18. CDR1 SQVTM and CDR2 ANQGSEA come from the germline V gene.